The present T cell receptor beta chain was sequenced within a study of shared clonotypes between healthy human individuals. For the study at large: The study drew on two women and three men aged 18 to 49 as donors.

Overall study results and limits: Naive subsets generally had larger estimated richness than memory subsets.

From germline, CDR1 is SGHNT and CDR2 YENEEA. Trimming at V came to 5 bases and at J to 1 base, leaving 4 bases not matched to a gene. CDR3 length: 14 amino acids. Comment on this clone: The antigen remains unidentified.

As defined, naive CD8 cells were CD45RO-negative and positively selected for CCR7, with terminally differentiated effector memory CD45RA+ cells excluded. Running of the assay took place at deep level. TCRdb keeps only in-frame clones here, not all; method: immunoSEQ multiplex PCR. The sample yields under 600,000 clones, 95% to 98% seen once. The source material was naive CD8+ T cells sorted from blood. The genes are TRBV11-3 and TRBJ2-5; 7 nucleotides line up with TRBD1. The receptor's source is a man aged 30 to 39 in good health. CDR3 loop: CASSARGFQETQYF. CDR3 coding DNA: TGTGCCAGCAGCGCCAGGGGGTTCCAAGAGACCCAGTACTTC.